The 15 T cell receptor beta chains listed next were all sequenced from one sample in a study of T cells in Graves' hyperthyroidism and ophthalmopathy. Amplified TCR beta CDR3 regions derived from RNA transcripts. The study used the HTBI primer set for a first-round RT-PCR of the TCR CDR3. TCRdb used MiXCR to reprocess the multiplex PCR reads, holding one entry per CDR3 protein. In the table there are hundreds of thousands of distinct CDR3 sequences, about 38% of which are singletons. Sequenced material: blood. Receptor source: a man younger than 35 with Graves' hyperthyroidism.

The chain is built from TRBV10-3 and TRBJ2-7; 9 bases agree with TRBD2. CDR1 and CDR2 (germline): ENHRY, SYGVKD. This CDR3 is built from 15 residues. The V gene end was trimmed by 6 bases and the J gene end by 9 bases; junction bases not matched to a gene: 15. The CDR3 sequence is CAIRVTSGSLATQYF. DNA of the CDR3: TGTGCCATCAGGGTTACTAGCGGGTCCCTTGCTACGCAGTACTTC.

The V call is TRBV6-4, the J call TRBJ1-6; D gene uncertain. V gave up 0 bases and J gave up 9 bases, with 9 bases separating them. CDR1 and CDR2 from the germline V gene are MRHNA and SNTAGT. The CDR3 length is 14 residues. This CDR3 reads CASSDSEGSSPLHF. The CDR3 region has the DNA TGTGCCAGCAGTGACTCGGAGGGCTCTTCACCCCTCCACTTT.

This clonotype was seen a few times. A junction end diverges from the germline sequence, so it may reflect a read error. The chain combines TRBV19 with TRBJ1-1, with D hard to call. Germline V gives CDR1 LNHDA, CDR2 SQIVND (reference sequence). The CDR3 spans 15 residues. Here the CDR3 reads CASSNMRVRGTEAFF. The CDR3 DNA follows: TGTGCCAGCAGTAATATGAGGGTACGTGGCACTGAAGCTTTCTTT. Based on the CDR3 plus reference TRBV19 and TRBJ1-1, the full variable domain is DGGITQSPKYLFRKEGQNVTLSCEQNLNHDAMYWYRQDPGQGLRLIYYSQIVNDFQKGDIAEGYSVSREKKESFPLTVTSAQKNPTAFYLCASSNMRVRGTEAFFGQGTRLTVV.

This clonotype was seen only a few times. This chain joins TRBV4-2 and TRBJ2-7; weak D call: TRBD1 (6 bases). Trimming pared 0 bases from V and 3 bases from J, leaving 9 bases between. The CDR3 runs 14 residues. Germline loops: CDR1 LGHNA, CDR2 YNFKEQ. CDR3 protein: CASSQDRTVYEQYF. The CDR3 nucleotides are TGTGCCAGCAGCCAAGACCGGACAGTCTACGAGCAGTACTTC.

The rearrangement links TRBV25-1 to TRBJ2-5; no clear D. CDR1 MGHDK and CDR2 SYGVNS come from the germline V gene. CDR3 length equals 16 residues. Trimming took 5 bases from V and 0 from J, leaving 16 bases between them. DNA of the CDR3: TGTGCCAGCAGTTTTGACCTCACAAGGGACCAAGAGACCCAGTACTTC. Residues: CASSFDLTRDQETQYF.

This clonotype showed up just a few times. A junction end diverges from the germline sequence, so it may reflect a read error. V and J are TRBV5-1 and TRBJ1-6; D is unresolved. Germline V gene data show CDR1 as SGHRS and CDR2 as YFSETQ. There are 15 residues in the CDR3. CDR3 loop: CASSAQAAYNSPLHF. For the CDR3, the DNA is TGTGCCAGCAGTGCCCAGGCGGCCTATAATTCACCCCTCCACTTT.

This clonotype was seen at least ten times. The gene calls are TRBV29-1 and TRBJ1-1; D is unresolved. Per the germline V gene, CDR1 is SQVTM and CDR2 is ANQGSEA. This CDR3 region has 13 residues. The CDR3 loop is CAMTLTTNTEAFF. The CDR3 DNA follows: TGCGCCATGACCCTCACCACCAACACTGAAGCTTTCTTT.

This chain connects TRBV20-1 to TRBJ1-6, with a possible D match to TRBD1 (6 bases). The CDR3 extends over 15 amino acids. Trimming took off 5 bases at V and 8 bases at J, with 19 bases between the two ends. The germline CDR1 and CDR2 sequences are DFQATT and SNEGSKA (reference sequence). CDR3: CSASTGGAEYSPLHF. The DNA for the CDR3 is TGCAGTGCTTCAACCGGGGGGGCCGAGTATTCACCCCTCCACTTT.

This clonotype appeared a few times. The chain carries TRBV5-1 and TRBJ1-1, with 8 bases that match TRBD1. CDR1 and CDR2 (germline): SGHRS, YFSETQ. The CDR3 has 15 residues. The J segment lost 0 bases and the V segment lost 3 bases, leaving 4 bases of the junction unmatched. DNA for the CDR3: TGCGCCAGCAGCTGGGGGACAGGAGTGAACACTGAAGCTTTCTTT. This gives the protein CASSWGTGVNTEAFF.

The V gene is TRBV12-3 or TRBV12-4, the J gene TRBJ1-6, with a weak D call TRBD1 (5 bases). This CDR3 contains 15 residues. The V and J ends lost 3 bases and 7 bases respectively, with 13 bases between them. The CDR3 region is CASSFSGRANSPLHF. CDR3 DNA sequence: TGTGCCAGCAGTTTCTCGGGCAGGGCGAATTCACCCCTCCACTTT.

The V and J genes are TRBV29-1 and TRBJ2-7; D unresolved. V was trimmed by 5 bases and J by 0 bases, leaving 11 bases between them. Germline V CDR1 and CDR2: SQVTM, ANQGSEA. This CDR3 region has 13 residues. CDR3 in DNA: TGCAGCGTTACCACAATAAGCTCCTACGAGCAGTACTTC. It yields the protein CSVTTISSYEQYF.

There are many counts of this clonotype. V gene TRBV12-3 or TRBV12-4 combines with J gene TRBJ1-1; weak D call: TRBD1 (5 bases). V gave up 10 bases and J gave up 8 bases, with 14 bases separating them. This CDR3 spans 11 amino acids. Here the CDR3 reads CATRGEREAFF. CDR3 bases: TGTGCCACGAGGGGCGAACGGGAAGCTTTCTTT.

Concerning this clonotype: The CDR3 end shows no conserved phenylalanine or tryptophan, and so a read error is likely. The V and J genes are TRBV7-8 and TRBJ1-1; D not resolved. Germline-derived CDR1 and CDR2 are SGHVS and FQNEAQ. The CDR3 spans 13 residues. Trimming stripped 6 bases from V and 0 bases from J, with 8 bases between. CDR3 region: CASRASMNTEAFL. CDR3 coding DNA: TGTGCCAGCAGAGCCTCCATGAACACTGAAGCTTTCCTT.

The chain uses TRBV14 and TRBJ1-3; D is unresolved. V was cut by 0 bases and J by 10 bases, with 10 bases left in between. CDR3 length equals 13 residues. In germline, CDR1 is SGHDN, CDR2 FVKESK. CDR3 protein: CASSQDRARTIYF. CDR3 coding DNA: TGTGCCAGCAGCCAAGATCGAGCCCGGACCATATATTTT.

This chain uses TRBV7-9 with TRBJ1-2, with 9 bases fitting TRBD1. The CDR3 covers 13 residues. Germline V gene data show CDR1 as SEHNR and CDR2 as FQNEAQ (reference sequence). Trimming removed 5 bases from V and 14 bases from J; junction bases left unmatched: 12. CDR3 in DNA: TGTGCCAGCAGCCCCCCCGGGACAGGGTCGGGGACCTTC. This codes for CASSPPGTGSGTF.